The entry below describes one TCR beta chain. The sample providers were healthy Caucasian people from Russia, aged roughly 6 to 95. CDR3 length: 13 amino acids. In germline, CDR1 is MNHNS, CDR2 SASEGT. Trimming pared 4 bases from V and 8 bases from J, leaving 12 bases between. These data come from a study of blood T cells in healthy people across ages. A second PCR of about 7 to 12 cycles used a sample-barcoded 5' primer and a J-beta primer mix. Using its own MiXCR run on the 5' RACE reads, TCRdb lists one record per CDR3 protein. The sample holds 780,000 or so distinct CDR3 sequences; about 53% are singletons and the top ten take approximately 40%.

The chain employs TRBV6-1 and TRBJ2-1; possibly TRBD1 for D (5 bases). This TCR derives from an elderly man in good health. Sequencing was carried out using blood. This CDR3 is CASSGASGYEQFF. DNA for the CDR3: TGTGCCAGCAGTGGAGCTTCAGGGTATGAGCAGTTCTTC.